Below, 4 T cell receptor beta chains from the same sample are listed, as sequenced in a study of early T cells in non-severe SARS-CoV-2 infection. TCRdb passed the 5' RACE reads through MiXCR, listing each CDR3 protein once. Of some 40,000 distinct CDR3 sequences in the sample, about 6.5% are singletons; the top ten hold less than 25%. The specimen comprised whole blood, sampled at baseline. The receptors shown here come from an adult who was a healthcare worker with PCR-confirmed SARS-CoV-2 infection or an uninfected control (not recorded which).

This clonotype was detected a few times. CDR3 protein: CASSRPGQDYGYTF. The CDR3 nucleotides are TGTGCCAGCTCCCGACCGGGACAGGACTATGGCTACACCTTC. The genes are TRBV7-9 and TRBJ1-2; 8 positions match TRBD1. Germline V gene lookup returns CDR1 SEHNR and CDR2 FQNEAQ (reference sequence). The CDR3 runs to 14 residues. The junction had 8 bases not matched to a gene; V was cut back by 8 bases and J by 3 bases.

This clonotype has a count of ten or more. V is TRBV6-2 or TRBV6-3 and J is TRBJ2-7; tentatively, D is TRBD2 (5 bases). V dropped 0 bases and J dropped 4 bases, with 10 bases sitting between them. The CDR3 is made up of 14 amino acids. From germline, CDR1 is MNHEY and CDR2 SVGEGT. CDR3 amino acids: CASSYSLVQYEQYF. The CDR3 bases are TGTGCCAGCAGTTACTCACTAGTCCAGTACGAGCAGTACTTC.

The chain recombines TRBV5-1 with TRBJ2-5; TRBD1 might be the D (6 bases). Germline loops: CDR1 SGHRS, CDR2 YFSETQ. This CDR3 region has 13 residues. Deletions cut 3 bases from V and 4 bases from J, with 10 bases between. The DNA for the CDR3 is TGCGCCAGCAGCTCCGGACAGCTAGAGACCCAGTACTTC. This gives the protein CASSSGQLETQYF.

This clonotype showed up many times. The rearrangement links TRBV4-1 to TRBJ2-7; D gene uncertain. Between the trimmed V and J ends, which lost 0 bases and 2 bases, there was a span of 11 bases. This CDR3 region has 15 residues. Germline V lookup: CDR1 MGHRA, CDR2 YSYEKL. Here the CDR3 reads CASSQEMVGTYEQYF. The CDR3 DNA sequence: TGCGCCAGCAGCCAAGAAATGGTCGGAACCTACGAGCAGTACTTC.